The 13 T cell receptor beta chains below were found in one sample sequenced in a study of T-cell reconstitution after alpha-beta-depleted transplantation in children. Preparation of the TCRbeta library was carried out with unique molecular identifiers. TCRdb ran MiXCR on the PCR reads and lists one entry per CDR3 protein. This sample yields around 600,000 distinct CDR3 sequences, of which under 30% are seen a single time; about 14% belongs to the top ten. The sample here was PBMCs, mostly from graft donor cells, taken 360 days after TCRalphabeta/CD19-depleted stem cell transplant. The receptor source for this set is a boy younger than two who had a stem cell transplant for acute myeloid leukemia, so the T cells may come from the graft donor.

This clonotype was counted a few times. This rearrangement joins TRBV3-1 to TRBJ2-5; tentatively, D is TRBD2 (5 bases). V gave up 4 bases and J gave up 0 bases, with 9 bases separating them. CDR1 LGHDT and CDR2 YNNKEL come from the germline V gene (reference sequence). This CDR3 comprises 14 residues. This CDR3 is CASSRSGNQETQYF. The CDR3 nucleotides read TGTGCCAGCAGCCGGTCCGGGAACCAAGAGACCCAGTACTTC.

This clonotype was seen only a few times. The rearrangement joins TRBV29-1 to TRBJ1-2; TRBD1 matches at 7 bases. Germline lookup yields CDR1 SQVTM and CDR2 ANQGSEA. The CDR3 has 14 amino acids. With 1 base clipped from V and 3 bases from J, the junction kept 5 bases outside the gene matches. CDR3 residues: CSVEAMTGYYGYTF. CDR3 coding DNA: TGCAGCGTTGAAGCAATGACAGGGTACTATGGCTACACCTTC.

The rearrangement joins TRBV10-3 to TRBJ2-7; D uncertain. The germline V gene encodes CDR1 ENHRY and CDR2 SYGVKD. The CDR3 length is 9 residues. Trimming removed 8 bases from V and 3 bases from J, with 2 bases in between. The CDR3 is CAIGYEQYF. CDR3 bases: TGTGCCATCGGCTACGAGCAGTACTTC.

In this sample, this clonotype turned up a few times. This rearrangement joins TRBV6-5 to TRBJ2-3, with D possibly being TRBD2 (5 bases). The germline CDR1 and CDR2 sequences are MNHEY and SVGAGI. This CDR3 is 13 amino acids long. The V gene lost 4 bases and the J gene lost 0 bases, with 5 bases spanning the gap. The CDR3 protein is CASSWTSTDTQYF. In DNA form, the CDR3 reads TGTGCCAGCAGTTGGACTAGCACAGATACGCAGTATTTT.

J is TRBJ2-1 and V is TRBV6-2 or TRBV6-3; 8 nucleotides match TRBD1. Germline lookup yields CDR1 MNHEY and CDR2 SVGEGT. The J segment lost 16 bases and the V segment lost 5 bases, leaving 7 bases of the junction unmatched. The CDR3 totals 11 residues. The CDR3 DNA reads as TGTGCCAGCAGTACGGGGACAGGTTTCTTCTTC. Amino acids: CASSTGTGFFF.

The rearrangement joins TRBV12-5 to TRBJ2-3; no clear D gene. The CDR3 sequence is 15 residues long. Germline assignment: CDR1 LGHNT and CDR2 FRNRAP. V lost 1 base and J 0 bases, leaving 8 bases between the germline ends. The CDR3 nucleotides read TGTGCTAGTGGTTTGGGTGACGCGAGCACAGATACGCAGTATTTT. This translates into CASGLGDASTDTQYF.

This chain uses TRBV20-1 with TRBJ2-3, with a weak D call TRBD2 (6 bases). Per the germline V gene, CDR1 is DFQATT and CDR2 is SNEGSKA (reference sequence). Trimming pared 2 bases from V and 2 bases from J, leaving 11 bases between. This CDR3 comprises 14 residues. This chain's CDR3 is CSARIAGNTDTQYF. The CDR3 DNA reads as TGCAGTGCTAGAATCGCGGGGAACACAGATACGCAGTATTTT.

This clonotype was seen repeatedly, ten times or more. The chain joins TRBV19 to TRBJ2-4; D not certain. The ends were cut back, 4 bases at V and 9 bases at J, with 13 bases in the middle. From germline, CDR1 is LNHDA and CDR2 SQIVND (reference sequence). The CDR3 runs to 13 residues. The CDR3 is CASSKAVRSIQYF. The CDR3, as DNA: TGTGCCAGTAGTAAGGCTGTGAGAAGCATTCAGTACTTC.

A few counts support this clonotype. The V and J genes are TRBV9 and TRBJ2-2, with D uncertain. This CDR3 contains 13 residues. V was cut by 0 bases and J by 7 bases, with 7 bases left in between. Germline V gives CDR1 SGDLS, CDR2 YYNGEE. The CDR3 coding sequence is TGTGCCAGCAGCGTAGTCCGTAGCGGGGAGCTGTTTTTT. Its protein product is CASSVVRSGELFF.

This clonotype was seen ten or more times. The chain couples TRBV5-1 to TRBJ2-7; D might be TRBD1 (6 bases). Germline lookup yields CDR1 SGHRS and CDR2 YFSETQ. Deletions cut 2 bases from V and 5 bases from J, with 11 bases between. The CDR3 extends over 13 amino acids. The CDR3 loop reads CASSFTGIDEQYF. Here the CDR3 DNA reads TGCGCCAGCAGCTTCACAGGGATAGACGAGCAGTACTTC.

In DNA form, the CDR3 reads TGTGCCAGCAGTTACTCGAGAGCGCCAGGGGAGGAGACCCAGTACTTC. Amino acids: CASSYSRAPGEETQYF. The genes are TRBV6-5 and TRBJ2-5; the D gene is possibly TRBD1 (6 bases). V was cut by 0 bases and J by 5 bases, with 16 bases left in between. Per the germline V gene, CDR1 is MNHEY and CDR2 is SVGAGI. The CDR3 is 16 amino acids.

The V and J genes are TRBV4-3 and TRBJ1-4, with D uncertain. The CDR3 is 16 amino acids. CDR1 LGHNA and CDR2 YSLEER come from the germline V gene. The ends were cut back, 4 bases at V and 4 bases at J, with 16 bases in the middle. DNA of the CDR3: TGCGCCAGCAGCCCAGATACGGGAACCATTAATGAAAAACTGTTTTTT. This gives the protein CASSPDTGTINEKLFF.

This clonotype was seen a handful of times. The V and J genes are TRBV5-1 and TRBJ2-5, with D maybe TRBD2 (6 bases). The CDR3 has 14 residues. From germline, CDR1 is SGHRS and CDR2 YFSETQ. V dropped 0 bases and J dropped 8 bases, with 14 bases sitting between them. DNA of the CDR3: TGCGCCAGCAGCTTGGTGGACGGGGGTGGAACCCAGTACTTC. As protein: CASSLVDGGGTQYF.